This T cell receptor beta chain was sequenced during a study of blood T cell repertoires in COVID-19. Study overall: COVID-19 samples from acute and convalescent phases originated in the United States, Italy and Spain. PBMCs, B-cell-depleted T cells, or T cells provided the cDNA or gDNA that made up the material.

Cohort 3 recovered donors had two negative PCRs, clearance, or symptom resolution. As processed by the authors: Reference gene primer amplification yielded estimated nucleated cell counts. Assay used: immunoSEQ multiplex PCR; TCRdb lists only in-frame clones, some missing. V, J and clone size reflect that table, while D and trimming were determined from the DNA. Of roughly 260,000 clones in the sample, roughly nine tenths were seen once. J lost 2 bases, V lost 0 bases, and 1 base had no gene match. Germline V gene data show CDR1 as GTSNPN and CDR2 as SVGIG (reference sequence). CDR3 length: 13 residues.

The V gene is TRBV30, the J gene TRBJ2-7; 7 nucleotides agree with TRBD2. Material for sequencing was PBMCs or T cells enriched from blood (not recorded which). This TCR came from a young woman who had recovered from COVID-19. The CDR3 nucleotides read TGTGCCTGGAGTGTAGGGAGGGCCTACGAGCAGTACTTC. This sequence encodes CAWSVGRAYEQYF.